Included here is one T cell receptor beta chain sequence, with context. This sample is part of a study of blood T cell repertoires in COVID-19. Clones were sequenced by immunoSEQ multiplex PCR, and TCRdb holds only the in-frame ones, with some missing. In the table there are fewer than 400,000 clones, roughly 88% of which are singletons. The germline V gene has CDR1 SGHVS and CDR2 FQNEAQ. Trimming removed 11 bases from V and 1 base from J; junction bases left unmatched: 3. There are 15 residues in the CDR3. The receptor was derived from a woman younger than 45 with COVID-19, enrolled during active disease. The sequenced sample consisted of peripheral blood. V usage is TRBV7-8 and J usage is TRBJ2-2; 14 nucleotides agree with TRBD2. The chain's CDR3 is CAWGLAGENTGELFF. DNA for the CDR3: TGTGCCTGGGGACTAGCGGGGGAGAACACCGGGGAGCTGTTTTTT. The full variable domain, with the rest looked up from reference TRBV7-8 and TRBJ2-2, is GAGVSQSPRYKVAKRGQDVALRCDPISGHVSLFWYQQALGQGPEFLTYFQNEAQLDKSGLPSDRFFAERPEGSVSTLKIQRTQQEDSAVYLCAWGLAGENTGELFFGEGSRLTVL.